These 16 T cell receptor beta chains were sequenced from one sample in a study of shared clonotypes between healthy human individuals. The repertoire was sequenced with immunoSEQ multiplex PCR; TCRdb's copy has only in-frame clones and lacks some. The data contain hundreds of thousands of clones, 80% to 95% of them singletons. Naive CD8 cells comprised CD45RO-negative, CCR7-positively selected cells, excluding terminally differentiated effector memory CD45RA+ cells. The sequencing sample was made of naive CD8+ T cells sorted from blood. The receptors were gathered from a young man in good health.

This chain joins TRBV7-9 and TRBJ2-1, with a possible D match to TRBD2 (6 bases). Germline CDR1 is SEHNR and CDR2 is FQNEAQ (reference sequence). Trimming left V 1 base short and J 8 bases short, with 24 bases between. The CDR3 contains 18 residues. CDR3 in DNA: TGTGCCAGCAGCTTAGTAGTCGGTGGCCGGCCCGCTAGCGATGAGCAGTTCTTC. Protein product: CASSLVVGGRPASDEQFF.

V usage is TRBV27 and J usage is TRBJ2-1; 12 nucleotides match TRBD2. V gave up 4 bases and J gave up 6 bases; unmatched junction bases: 7. The CDR3 is 16 amino acids. The germline CDR1 and CDR2 sequences are MNHEY and SMNVEV (reference sequence). The chain's CDR3 is CASSSRLAGAPNEQFF. The CDR3 nucleotides are TGTGCCAGCAGTTCCCGACTAGCGGGAGCGCCCAATGAGCAGTTCTTC.

This chain links TRBV19 with TRBJ2-2; 7 nucleotides line up with TRBD1. J was trimmed by 0 bases and V by 8 bases; bases with no gene match: 3. Germline CDR1 LNHDA, CDR2 SQIVND (reference sequence). This CDR3 has 14 amino acids. In DNA, the CDR3 is TGTGCCAGTCGCGGACAGGCGAACACCGGGGAGCTGTTTTTT. As protein: CASRGQANTGELFF.

The gene calls are TRBV28 and TRBJ2-1; D unclear. V lost 1 base and J 0 bases, leaving 10 bases between the germline ends. The CDR3 has 16 amino acids. Germline CDR1 reads MDHEN; CDR2 reads SYDVKM. In nucleotides, the CDR3 is TGTGCCAGCAGTTTATTCCGTGGTAGCTCCTACAATGAGCAGTTCTTC. Amino acids: CASSLFRGSSYNEQFF.

This clone has a handful of counts. Other DNA sequences in this sample translate to the same CDR3. The rearrangement links TRBV12-5 to TRBJ2-2, with unresolved D. The CDR3 extends over 12 amino acids. Trimming removed 6 bases from V and 0 bases from J, with 2 bases in between. Germline assignment: CDR1 LGHNT and CDR2 FRNRAP. CDR3 bases: TGTGCTAGTGGCGCGAACACCGGGGAGCTGTTTTTT. Its protein product is CASGANTGELFF. Supplemented by reference TRBV12-5 and TRBJ2-2, the full variable domain reads DARVTQTPRHKVTEMGQEVTMRCQPILGHNTVFWYRQTMMQGLELLAYFRNRAPLDDSGMPKDRFSAEMPDATLATLKIQPSEPRDSAVYFCASGANTGELFFGEGSRLTVL.

The chain employs TRBV25-1 and TRBJ1-4; TRBD1 matches 10 bases. The CDR3 contains 14 residues. The V gene end was trimmed by 5 bases and the J gene end by 11 bases; junction bases not matched to a gene: 8. In germline, CDR1 is MGHDK, CDR2 SYGVNS. The CDR3 DNA follows: TGTGCCAGCAGTACCGGGACAGGGGTTTCGAAACTGTTTTTT. It is translated as CASSTGTGVSKLFF.

In its sample, this clone was seen once. V gene TRBV30 combines with J gene TRBJ2-2; D ambiguous. The CDR3 is 15 amino acids. CDR1 is GTSNPN and CDR2 is SVGIG in the germline V gene (reference sequence). Between the trimmed V and J ends, which lost 6 bases and 0 bases, there was a span of 14 bases. The CDR3 loop reads CACNNRYANTGELFF. The CDR3 DNA follows: TGTGCCTGCAATAATCGATACGCGAACACCGGGGAGCTGTTTTTT.

A remark on this clone: The sample holds other DNA sequences that translate to the same CDR3. This chain connects TRBV7-9 to TRBJ2-7, with 12 bases identical to TRBD2. The CDR3 is 14 amino acids. CDR1 SEHNR and CDR2 FQNEAQ come from the germline V gene (reference sequence). The junction had 1 base not matched to a gene; V was cut back by 4 bases and J by 3 bases. CDR3 protein: CASSSTSGSYEQYF. CDR3 DNA sequence: TGTGCCAGCAGCTCGACTAGCGGGAGCTACGAGCAGTACTTC.

V is TRBV5-4 and J is TRBJ2-7; D might be TRBD1 (6 bases). V was cut by 0 bases and J by 3 bases, with 13 bases left in between. Germline V gives CDR1 SGHNT, CDR2 YYREEE (reference sequence). This CDR3 region has 15 residues. CDR3 amino acids: CASSLAPGHVYEQYF. In DNA form, the CDR3 reads TGTGCCAGCAGCTTGGCCCCGGGACATGTCTACGAGCAGTACTTC. Together with reference TRBV5-4 and TRBJ2-7, the CDR3 gives the full variable domain: ETGVTQSPTHLIKTRGQQVTLRCSSQSGHNTVSWYQQALGQGPQFIFQYYREEENGRGNFPPRFSGLQFPNYSSELNVNALELDDSALYLCASSLAPGHVYEQYFGPGTRLTVT.

The gene calls are TRBV15 and TRBJ2-3; 10 bases line up with TRBD2. V gave up 0 bases and J gave up 5 bases; unmatched junction bases: 8. This CDR3 is built from 17 residues. The V gene's germline CDR1 is LNHNV and CDR2 YYDKDF (reference sequence). The CDR3 is CATSRDRVGLAQDTQYF. CDR3 DNA: TGTGCCACCAGCAGAGATAGAGTGGGACTAGCGCAAGATACGCAGTATTTT.

The chain joins TRBV5-8 to TRBJ1-1, with D unresolved. The CDR3 totals 15 residues. The germline V and J ends were trimmed by 1 base and 0 bases, with 10 bases remaining between them. Germline values: CDR1 SGHTS, CDR2 YDEGEE. This CDR3 is CASSLISLMNTEAFF. The CDR3 DNA follows: TGTGCCAGCAGCTTGATCTCCCTCATGAACACTGAAGCTTTCTTT.

This clone came up once. This chain connects TRBV5-4 to TRBJ2-7; possible D gene TRBD1, 6 bases. V lost 3 bases to trimming and J lost 2 bases, with 21 bases between them. The CDR3 consists of 17 residues. Looked up from germline, CDR1 is SGHNT and CDR2 is YYREEE (reference sequence). CDR3: CASSSGGGGTTPYEQYF. The CDR3 coding sequence is TGTGCCAGCAGCTCCGGCGGAGGTGGGACAACCCCCTACGAGCAGTACTTC.

This clone was counted once. The rearrangement links TRBV6-1 to TRBJ2-1; TRBD2 matches at 10 bases. The CDR3 loop spans 15 amino acids. Germline lookup yields CDR1 MNHNS and CDR2 SASEGT. V lost 5 bases, J lost 8 bases, and 9 bases stayed unmatched. The CDR3 region has the DNA TGTGCCAGCAGTAGCGGGAGGGCCTCAGTTCATGAGCAGTTCTTC. Its translation: CASSSGRASVHEQFF.

This chain uses TRBV7-9 with TRBJ2-7, with 7 bases matching TRBD1. Germline V gene data show CDR1 as SEHNR and CDR2 as FQNEAQ (reference sequence). Trimming took 5 bases from V and 3 from J; bases not matched to a gene: 10. The CDR3 consists of 15 residues. CDR3 in amino acids: CASSPGQEKVYEQYF. The CDR3 nucleotides are TGTGCCAGCAGCCCCGGACAGGAGAAAGTCTACGAGCAGTACTTC.

This clone appeared a single time. The V and J genes are TRBV5-4 and TRBJ2-7; 7 bases agree with TRBD2. V was clipped by 2 bases and J by 3 bases; unmatched bases: 5. Germline-derived CDR1 and CDR2 are SGHNT and YYREEE (reference sequence). The CDR3 covers 14 residues. The CDR3 region has the DNA TGTGCCAGCAGCTTAGCGGGAAATTTCTACGAGCAGTACTTC. Translating gives CASSLAGNFYEQYF.

The V gene is TRBV7-9, the J gene TRBJ2-7, with TRBD1 identical over 7 bases. The V segment lost 2 bases and the J segment 2 bases; nucleotides outside the gene matches: 3. The germline V gene encodes CDR1 SEHNR and CDR2 FQNEAQ (reference sequence). The CDR3 sequence is 14 residues long. CDR3 loop: CASSLPTGTYEQYF. The CDR3 DNA sequence: TGTGCCAGCAGCTTACCGACAGGGACCTACGAGCAGTACTTC.